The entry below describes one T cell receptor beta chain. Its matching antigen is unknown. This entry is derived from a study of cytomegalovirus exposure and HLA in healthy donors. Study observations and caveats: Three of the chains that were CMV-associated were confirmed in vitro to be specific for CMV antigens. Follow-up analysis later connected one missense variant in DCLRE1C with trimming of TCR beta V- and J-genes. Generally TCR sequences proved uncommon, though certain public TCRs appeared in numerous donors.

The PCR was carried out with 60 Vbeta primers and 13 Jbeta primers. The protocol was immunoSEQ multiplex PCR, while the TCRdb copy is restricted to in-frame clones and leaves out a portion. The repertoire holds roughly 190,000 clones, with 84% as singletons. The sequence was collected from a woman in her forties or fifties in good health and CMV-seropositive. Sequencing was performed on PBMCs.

This CDR3 is CASSPPAGNTGELFF. For the CDR3, the DNA is TGTGCCAGCTCACCACCGGCGGGAAACACCGGGGAGCTGTTTTTT. The V and J genes are TRBV18 and TRBJ2-2, with D possibly being TRBD2 (6 bases). V lost 0 bases and J 2 bases, leaving 7 bases between the germline ends. The CDR3 is 15 residues long. From germline, CDR1 is KGHSH and CDR2 LQKENI.